Below, 13 T cell receptor beta chains from the same sample are listed, as sequenced in a study of blood T cell repertoires in COVID-19. Here immunoSEQ multiplex PCR was the method, and the copy in TCRdb shows in-frame clones only, minus some. Found here are fewer than 300,000 clones, approximately 88% of them singletons; the top ten hold about 1.2%. Source material: PBMCs or T cells enriched from blood (not recorded which). The receptor set was obtained from a woman in her 40s with acute COVID-19.

CDR3 loop: CASSLSRDWVSGNTIYF. In DNA form, the CDR3 reads TGTGCCAGCAGTCTGTCGCGGGATTGGGTCTCTGGAAACACCATATATTTT. The chain joins TRBV11-3 to TRBJ1-3; D unclear. CDR1 and CDR2 (germline): SGHNT, YENEEA. This CDR3 is 17 amino acids long. The germline V and J ends were trimmed by 6 bases and 0 bases, with 18 bases remaining between them.

The rearrangement links TRBV7-2 to TRBJ2-1; TRBD2 matches at 9 bases. Germline-derived CDR1 and CDR2 are SGHTA and FQGNSA. This CDR3 is built from 17 residues. Trimming at V came to 5 bases and at J to 6 bases, leaving 14 bases not matched to a gene. The DNA for the CDR3 is TGTGCCAGCAGCGCCGACTTATGGCGGGAGGGATCCAATGAGCAGTTCTTC. Its protein is CASSADLWREGSNEQFF.

The chain carries TRBV7-9 and TRBJ1-1; TRBD1 might be the D (6 bases). Germline V gene data show CDR1 as SEHNR and CDR2 as FQNEAQ (reference sequence). V was shortened by 0 bases and J by 11 bases, with 13 bases between the two germline ends. The CDR3 is made up of 13 amino acids. For the CDR3, the DNA is TGTGCCAGCAGCTTAGCTGACAGGACGAACGCTTTCTTT. Protein sequence: CASSLADRTNAFF. The variable domain in full, with the rest retrieved from reference TRBV7-9 and TRBJ1-1, is DTGVSQNPRHKITKRGQNVTFRCDPISEHNRLYWYRQTLGQGPEFLTYFQNEAQLEKSRLLSDRFSAERPKGSFSTLEIQRTEQGDSAMYLCASSLADRTNAFFGQGTRLTVV.

In DNA, the CDR3 is TGTGCCAGCAGCAACCGACAGGGGACCACTGAAGCTTTCTTT. As protein: CASSNRQGTTEAFF. The chain uses TRBV5-4 and TRBJ1-1, with TRBD1 identical over 8 bases. J was trimmed by 4 bases and V by 4 bases; bases with no gene match: 6. This CDR3 is 14 amino acids long. Germline assignment: CDR1 SGHNT and CDR2 YYREEE (reference sequence).

This chain links TRBV2 with TRBJ1-1, with D possibly being TRBD1 (5 bases). The V end lost 6 bases, the J end lost 1 base, and 9 bases lay between the germline ends. CDR1 is SNHLY, CDR2 FYNNEI, per germline. The CDR3 is made up of 13 amino acids. DNA for the CDR3: TGTGCCAGCAGAGAGACAGAGAACACTGAAGCTTTCTTT. Its translation is CASRETENTEAFF.

The chain couples TRBV11-3 to TRBJ1-2; TRBD1 might be the D (6 bases). V lost 1 base to trimming and J lost 3 bases, with 18 bases between them. In germline, CDR1 is SGHNT, CDR2 YENEEA. The CDR3 contains 17 residues. CDR3 loop: CASSLAGGQGIYYGYTF. The CDR3 nucleotides are TGTGCCAGCAGCTTAGCGGGCGGGCAGGGGATCTACTATGGCTACACCTTC.

The chain employs TRBV5-1 and TRBJ2-2; no definite D call. V lost 4 bases to trimming and J lost 6 bases, with 4 bases between them. This CDR3 is built from 11 residues. CDR1 SGHRS and CDR2 YFSETQ come from the germline V gene. The CDR3: CASSPAGELFF. CDR3 DNA: TGCGCCAGCAGCCCCGCCGGGGAGCTGTTTTTT.

V and J are TRBV5-8 and TRBJ2-3; tentatively, D is TRBD2 (6 bases). This CDR3 contains 17 residues. The germline V and J ends were trimmed by 0 bases and 2 bases, with 16 bases remaining between them. From germline, CDR1 is SGHTS and CDR2 YDEGEE. The CDR3 region is CASSLAGGVVLTDTQYF. The CDR3, as DNA: TGTGCCAGCAGCTTGGCCGGAGGGGTCGTACTCACAGATACGCAGTATTTT.

V usage is TRBV2 and J usage is TRBJ2-1, with no clear D. V lost 0 bases and J 4 bases, leaving 7 bases between the germline ends. Looked up from germline, CDR1 is SNHLY and CDR2 is FYNNEI. The CDR3 consists of 14 residues. CDR3 loop: CASSEAPQYNEQFF. DNA of the CDR3: TGTGCCAGCAGTGAAGCGCCTCAGTACAATGAGCAGTTCTTC.

The chain is built from TRBV15 and TRBJ1-2, with D maybe TRBD1 (6 bases). Per the germline V gene, CDR1 is LNHNV and CDR2 is YYDKDF (reference sequence). The V end lost 1 base, the J end lost 3 bases, and 12 bases lay between the germline ends. This CDR3 has 15 residues. Here the CDR3 reads CATSRGGAGDYGYTF. The DNA of the CDR3 is TGTGCCACCAGCAGAGGGGGGGCGGGAGACTATGGCTACACCTTC.

The chain couples TRBV19 to TRBJ1-6; no firm D call. CDR1 is LNHDA, CDR2 SQIVND, per germline (reference sequence). CDR3 size: 14 residues. Trimming stripped 7 bases from V and 5 bases from J, with 12 bases between. CDR3 DNA sequence: TGTGCCAGTACCACGCGGGTAAATAATTCACCCCTCCACTTT. This encodes CASTTRVNNSPLHF.

CDR3 sequence (DNA): TGTGCCAGCTCATTACCGGGGTATGGCTACACCTTC. Translating gives CASSLPGYGYTF. V gene TRBV18 combines with J gene TRBJ1-2, with unresolved D. The germline V gene has CDR1 KGHSH and CDR2 LQKENI. V gave up 5 bases and J gave up 5 bases, with 9 bases separating them. This CDR3 spans 12 amino acids.

J is TRBJ1-2 and V is TRBV9, with D hard to call. Trimming took 0 bases from V and 7 from J, leaving 22 bases between them. CDR3 size: 17 residues. CDR1 and CDR2 (germline): SGDLS, YYNGEE. The CDR3 nucleotides read TGTGCCAGCAGCGTAGGCGGCCCCCAAATGGCGGTCGGTGGCTACACCTTC. This encodes CASSVGGPQMAVGGYTF.